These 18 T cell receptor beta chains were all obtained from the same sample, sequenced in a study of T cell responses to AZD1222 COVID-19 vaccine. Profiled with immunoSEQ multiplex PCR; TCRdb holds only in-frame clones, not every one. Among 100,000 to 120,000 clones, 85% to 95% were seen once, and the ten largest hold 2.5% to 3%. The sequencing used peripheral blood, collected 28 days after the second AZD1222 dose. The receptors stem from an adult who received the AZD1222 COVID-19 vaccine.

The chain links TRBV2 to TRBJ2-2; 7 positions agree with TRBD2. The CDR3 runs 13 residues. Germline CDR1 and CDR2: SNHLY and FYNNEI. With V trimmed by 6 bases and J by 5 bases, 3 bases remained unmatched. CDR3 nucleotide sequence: TGTGCCAGCAGCAGCGGGACGACCGGGGAGCTGTTTTTT. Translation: CASSSGTTGELFF.

The CDR3 sequence is CATSKSTGSVYEQYF. As DNA, the CDR3 is TGTGCCACCAGCAAGTCGACAGGGTCAGTCTACGAGCAGTACTTC. The J gene is TRBJ2-7, the V gene TRBV15, with 7 positions matching TRBD1. The CDR3 spans 15 residues. After removal of 4 bases from V and 3 bases from J, the junction contained 9 bases not matched to a gene. Germline CDR1 and CDR2: LNHNV and YYDKDF (reference sequence).

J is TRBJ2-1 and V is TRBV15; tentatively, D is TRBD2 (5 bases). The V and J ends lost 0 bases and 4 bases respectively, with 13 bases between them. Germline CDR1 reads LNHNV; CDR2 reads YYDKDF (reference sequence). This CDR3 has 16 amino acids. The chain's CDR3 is CATSRDMRGPYNEQFF. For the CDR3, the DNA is TGTGCCACCAGCAGAGATATGAGAGGGCCATACAATGAGCAGTTCTTC.

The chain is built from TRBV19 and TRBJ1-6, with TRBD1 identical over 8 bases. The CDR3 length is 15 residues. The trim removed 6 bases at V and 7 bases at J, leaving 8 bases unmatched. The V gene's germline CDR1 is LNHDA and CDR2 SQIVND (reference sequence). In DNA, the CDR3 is TGTGCCAGTAGGCCCAGGGGGCTTACGAATTCACCCCTCCACTTT. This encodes CASRPRGLTNSPLHF.

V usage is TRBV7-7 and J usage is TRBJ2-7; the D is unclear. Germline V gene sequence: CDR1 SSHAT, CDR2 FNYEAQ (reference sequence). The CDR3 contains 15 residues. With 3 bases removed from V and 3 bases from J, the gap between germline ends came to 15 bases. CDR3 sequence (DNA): TGTGCCAGCAGCTTGAACCCGGACGTGAACTACGAGCAGTACTTC. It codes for CASSLNPDVNYEQYF.

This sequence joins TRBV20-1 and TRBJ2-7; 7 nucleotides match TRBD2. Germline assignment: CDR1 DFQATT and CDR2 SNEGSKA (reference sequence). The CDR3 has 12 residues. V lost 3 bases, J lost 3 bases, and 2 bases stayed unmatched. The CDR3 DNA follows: TGCAGTGCTAGTAGGACTAGCTACGAGCAGTACTTC. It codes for CSASRTSYEQYF.

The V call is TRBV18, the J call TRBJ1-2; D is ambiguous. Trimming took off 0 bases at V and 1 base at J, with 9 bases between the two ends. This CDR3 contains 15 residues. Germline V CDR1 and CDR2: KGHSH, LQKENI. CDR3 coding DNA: TGTGCCAGCTCACCACCTCCAGGCAGTAACTATGGCTACACCTTC. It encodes CASSPPPGSNYGYTF.

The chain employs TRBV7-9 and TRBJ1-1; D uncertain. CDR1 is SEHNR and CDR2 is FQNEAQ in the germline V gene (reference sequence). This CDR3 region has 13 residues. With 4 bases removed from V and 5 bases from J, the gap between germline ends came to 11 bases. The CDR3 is CASSSVPQTEAFF. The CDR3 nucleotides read TGTGCCAGCAGCTCCGTTCCCCAGACTGAAGCTTTCTTT.

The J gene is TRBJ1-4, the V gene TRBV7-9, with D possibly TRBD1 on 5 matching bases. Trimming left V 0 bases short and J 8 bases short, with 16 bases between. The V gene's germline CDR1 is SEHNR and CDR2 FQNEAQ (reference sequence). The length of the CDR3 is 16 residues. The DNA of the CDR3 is TGTGCCAGCAGCTTAGCGCTGGCAGGGCGTTACGAAAAACTGTTTTTT. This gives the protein CASSLALAGRYEKLFF.

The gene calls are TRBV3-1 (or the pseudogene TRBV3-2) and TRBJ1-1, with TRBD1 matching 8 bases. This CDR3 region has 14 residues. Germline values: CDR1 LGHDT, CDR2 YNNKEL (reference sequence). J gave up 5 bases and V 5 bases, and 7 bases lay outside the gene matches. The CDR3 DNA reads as TGTGCCAGCAGCGCGACAGGGGCGACTACTGAAGCTTTCTTT. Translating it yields CASSATGATTEAFF.

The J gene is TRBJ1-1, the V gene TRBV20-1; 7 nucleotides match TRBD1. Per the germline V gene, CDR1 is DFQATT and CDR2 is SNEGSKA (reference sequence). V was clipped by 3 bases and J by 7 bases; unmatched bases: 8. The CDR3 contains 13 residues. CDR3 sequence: CSASWRGLSEAFF. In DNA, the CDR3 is TGCAGTGCTAGTTGGAGGGGGCTCAGTGAAGCTTTCTTT.

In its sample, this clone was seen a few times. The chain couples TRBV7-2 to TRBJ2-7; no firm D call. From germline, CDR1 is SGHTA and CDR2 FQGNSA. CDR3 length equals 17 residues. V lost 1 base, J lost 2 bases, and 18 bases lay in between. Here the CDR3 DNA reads TGTGCCAGCAGCTTAGGTAGTTTGGCCATAGAAACCTACGAGCAGTACTTC. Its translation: CASSLGSLAIETYEQYF.

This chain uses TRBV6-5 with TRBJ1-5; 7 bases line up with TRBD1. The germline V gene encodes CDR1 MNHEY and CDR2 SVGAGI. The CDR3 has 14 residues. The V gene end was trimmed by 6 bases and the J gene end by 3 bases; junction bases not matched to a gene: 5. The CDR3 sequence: CASRPGQINQPQHF. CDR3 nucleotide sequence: TGTGCCAGCAGACCGGGACAGATCAATCAGCCCCAGCATTTT.

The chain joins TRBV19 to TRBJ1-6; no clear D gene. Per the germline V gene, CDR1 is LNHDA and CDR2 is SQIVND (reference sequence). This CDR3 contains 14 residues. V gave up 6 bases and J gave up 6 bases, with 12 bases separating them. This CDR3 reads CASRGGQPNSPLHF. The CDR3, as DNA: TGTGCCAGTAGGGGCGGGCAGCCTAATTCACCCCTCCACTTT.

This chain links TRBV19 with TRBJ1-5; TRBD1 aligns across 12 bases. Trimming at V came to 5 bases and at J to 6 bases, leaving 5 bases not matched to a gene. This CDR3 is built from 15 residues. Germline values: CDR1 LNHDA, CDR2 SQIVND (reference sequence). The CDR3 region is CASSRDRGRSQPQHF. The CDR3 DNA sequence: TGTGCCAGTAGTCGGGACAGGGGGCGAAGTCAGCCCCAGCATTTT.

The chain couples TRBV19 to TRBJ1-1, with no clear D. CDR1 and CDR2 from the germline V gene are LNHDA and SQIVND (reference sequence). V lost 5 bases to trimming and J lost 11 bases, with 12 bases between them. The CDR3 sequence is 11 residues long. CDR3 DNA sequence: TGTGCCAGTAGTGCCGGGCTATATGCTTTCTTT. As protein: CASSAGLYAFF.

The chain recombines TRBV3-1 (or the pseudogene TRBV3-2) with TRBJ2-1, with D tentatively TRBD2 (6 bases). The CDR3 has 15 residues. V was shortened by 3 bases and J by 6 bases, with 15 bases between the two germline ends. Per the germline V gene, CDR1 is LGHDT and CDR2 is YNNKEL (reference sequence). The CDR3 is CASSQSGTPINEQFF. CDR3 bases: TGTGCCAGCAGCCAGTCCGGGACTCCGATCAATGAGCAGTTCTTC.

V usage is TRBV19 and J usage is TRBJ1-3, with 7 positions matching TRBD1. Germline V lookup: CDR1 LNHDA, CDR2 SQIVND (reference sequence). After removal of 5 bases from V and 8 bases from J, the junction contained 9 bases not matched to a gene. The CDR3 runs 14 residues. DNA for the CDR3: TGTGCCAGTAGTGAACAAACAGGGGCGGACACCATATATTTT. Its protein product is CASSEQTGADTIYF.